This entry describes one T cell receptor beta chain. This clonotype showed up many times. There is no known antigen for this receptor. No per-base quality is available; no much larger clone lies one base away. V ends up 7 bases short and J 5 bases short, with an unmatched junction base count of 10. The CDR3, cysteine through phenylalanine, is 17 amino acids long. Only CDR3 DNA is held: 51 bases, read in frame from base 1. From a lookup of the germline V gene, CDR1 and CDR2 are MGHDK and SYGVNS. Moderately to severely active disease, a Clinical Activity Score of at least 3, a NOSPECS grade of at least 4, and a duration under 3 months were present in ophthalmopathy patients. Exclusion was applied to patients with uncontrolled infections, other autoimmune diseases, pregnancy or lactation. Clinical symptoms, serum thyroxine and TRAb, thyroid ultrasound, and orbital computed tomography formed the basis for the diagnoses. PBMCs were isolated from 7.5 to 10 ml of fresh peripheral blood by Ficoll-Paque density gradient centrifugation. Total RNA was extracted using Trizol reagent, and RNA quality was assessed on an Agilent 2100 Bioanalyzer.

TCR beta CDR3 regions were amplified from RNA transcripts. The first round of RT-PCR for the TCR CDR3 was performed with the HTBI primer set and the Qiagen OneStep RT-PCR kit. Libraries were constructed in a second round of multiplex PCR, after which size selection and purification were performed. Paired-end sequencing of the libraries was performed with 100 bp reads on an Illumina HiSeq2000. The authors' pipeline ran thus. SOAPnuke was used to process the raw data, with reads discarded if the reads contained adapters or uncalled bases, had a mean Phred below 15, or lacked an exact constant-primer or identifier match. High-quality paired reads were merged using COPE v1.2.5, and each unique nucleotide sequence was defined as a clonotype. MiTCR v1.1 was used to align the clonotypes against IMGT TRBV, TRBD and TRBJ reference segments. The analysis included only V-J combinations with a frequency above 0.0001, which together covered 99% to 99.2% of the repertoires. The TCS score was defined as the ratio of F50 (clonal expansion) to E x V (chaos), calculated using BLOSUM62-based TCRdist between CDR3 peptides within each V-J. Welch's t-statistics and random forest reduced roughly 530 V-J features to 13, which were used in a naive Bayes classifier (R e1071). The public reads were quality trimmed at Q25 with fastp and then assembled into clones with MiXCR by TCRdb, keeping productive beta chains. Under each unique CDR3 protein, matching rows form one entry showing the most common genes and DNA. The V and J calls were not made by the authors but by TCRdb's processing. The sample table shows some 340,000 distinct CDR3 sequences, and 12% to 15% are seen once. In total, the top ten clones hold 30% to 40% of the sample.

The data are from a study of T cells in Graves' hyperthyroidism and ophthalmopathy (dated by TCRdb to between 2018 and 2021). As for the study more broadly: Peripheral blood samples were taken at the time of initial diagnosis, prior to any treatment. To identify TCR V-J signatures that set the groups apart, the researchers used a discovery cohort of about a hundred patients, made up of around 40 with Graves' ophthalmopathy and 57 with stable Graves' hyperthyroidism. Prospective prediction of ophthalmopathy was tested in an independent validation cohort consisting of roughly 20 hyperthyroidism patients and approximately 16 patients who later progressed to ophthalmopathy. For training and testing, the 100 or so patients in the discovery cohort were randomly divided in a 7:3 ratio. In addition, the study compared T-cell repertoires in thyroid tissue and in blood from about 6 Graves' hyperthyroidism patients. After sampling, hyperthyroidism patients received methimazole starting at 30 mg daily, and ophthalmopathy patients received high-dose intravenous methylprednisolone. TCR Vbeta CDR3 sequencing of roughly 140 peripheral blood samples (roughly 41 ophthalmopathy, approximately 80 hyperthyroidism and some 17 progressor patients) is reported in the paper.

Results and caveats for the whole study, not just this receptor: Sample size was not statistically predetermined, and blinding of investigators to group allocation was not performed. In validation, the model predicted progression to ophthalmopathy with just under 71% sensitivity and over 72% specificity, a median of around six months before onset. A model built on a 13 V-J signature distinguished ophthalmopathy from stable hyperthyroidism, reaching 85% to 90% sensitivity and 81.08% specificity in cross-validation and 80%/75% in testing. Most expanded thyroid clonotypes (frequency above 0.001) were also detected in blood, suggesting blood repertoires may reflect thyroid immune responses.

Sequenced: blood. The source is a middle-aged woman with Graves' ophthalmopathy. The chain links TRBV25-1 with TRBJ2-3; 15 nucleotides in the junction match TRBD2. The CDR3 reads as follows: CASTGSGTSGRRDTQYF. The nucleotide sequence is TGTGCCAGCACCGGCTCCGGGACTAGCGGGAGGCGAGATACGCAGTATTTT.